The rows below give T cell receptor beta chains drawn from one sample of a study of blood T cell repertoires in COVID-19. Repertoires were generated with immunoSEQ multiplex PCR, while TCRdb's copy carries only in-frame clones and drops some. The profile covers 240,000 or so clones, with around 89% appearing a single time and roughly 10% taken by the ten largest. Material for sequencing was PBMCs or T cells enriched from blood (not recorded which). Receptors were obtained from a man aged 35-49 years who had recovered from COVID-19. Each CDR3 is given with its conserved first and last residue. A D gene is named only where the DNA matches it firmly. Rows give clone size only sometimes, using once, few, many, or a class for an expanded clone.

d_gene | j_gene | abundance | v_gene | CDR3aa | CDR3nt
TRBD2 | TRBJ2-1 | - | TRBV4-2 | CASSQDLLAGDPYNEQFF | TGTGCCAGCAGCCAAGATCTTCTAGCGGGAGACCCCTACAATGAGCAGTTCTTC
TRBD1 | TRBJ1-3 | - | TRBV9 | CASSAPGGPSGNTIYF | TGTGCCAGCAGCGCCCCAGGGGGCCCCTCTGGAAACACCATATATTTT
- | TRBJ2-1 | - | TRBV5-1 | CASSLGRRDRENEQFF | TGCGCCAGCAGCTTGGGTAGGCGGGATCGGGAGAATGAGCAGTTCTTC
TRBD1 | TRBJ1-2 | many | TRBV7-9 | CASSKGQGDYGYTF | TGTGCCAGCAGCAAAGGACAGGGCGACTATGGCTACACCTTC
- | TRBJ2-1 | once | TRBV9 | CASSVLDSTPHTHNEQFF | TGTGCCAGCAGCGTACTGGACAGCACTCCGCACACACACAATGAGCAGTTCTTC
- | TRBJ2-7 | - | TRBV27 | CASPPPGEQYF | TGTGCCAGCCCCCCGCCGGGGGAGCAGTACTTC
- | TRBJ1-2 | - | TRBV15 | CATSSRSTPLDGYTF | TGTGCCACCAGCAGTAGATCGACTCCGCTGGATGGCTACACCTTC
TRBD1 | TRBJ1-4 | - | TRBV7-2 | CASSLVGALGGGEKLFF | TGTGCCAGCAGCTTAGTCGGAGCGTTAGGGGGCGGTGAAAAACTGTTTTTT
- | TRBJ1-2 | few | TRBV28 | CASSPTDGANYGYTF | TGTGCCAGCAGCCCTACCGATGGAGCTAACTATGGCTACACCTTC
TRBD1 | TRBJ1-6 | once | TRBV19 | CASSTTTGLRDSPLHF | TGTGCCAGTAGTACGACGACAGGGCTGAGGGATTCACCCCTCCACTTT
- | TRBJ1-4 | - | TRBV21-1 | CASSKGGEGIGVEKKLFF | TGTGCCAGCAGCAAAGGAGGGGAGGGGATCGGGGTGGAAAAAAAACTGTTTTTT
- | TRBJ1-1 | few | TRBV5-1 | CASSLTDRNTEAFF | TGCGCCAGCAGCTTAACGGACAGGAACACTGAAGCTTTCTTT
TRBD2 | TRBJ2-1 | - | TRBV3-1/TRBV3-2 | CASSRIRAGAYNEQFF | TGTGCCAGCAGCCGAATACGAGCGGGGGCCTACAATGAGCAGTTCTTC
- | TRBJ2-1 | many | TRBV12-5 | CASGLQGSSYNEQFF | TGTGCTAGTGGTTTGCAGGGGAGCTCCTACAATGAGCAGTTCTTC
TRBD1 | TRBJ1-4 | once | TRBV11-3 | CASSPGGTAPTNEKLFF | TGTGCCAGCAGCCCGGGCGGGACAGCGCCGACCAATGAAAAACTGTTTTTT
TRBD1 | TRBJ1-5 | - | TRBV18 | CASSPTGQLDSNQPQHF | TGTGCCAGCTCACCCACGGGACAGCTCGATAGCAATCAGCCCCAGCATTTT
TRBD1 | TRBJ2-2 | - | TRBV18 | CASSQSGTGDTGELFF | TGTGCCAGCTCGCAATCCGGGACAGGGGACACCGGGGAGCTGTTTTTT
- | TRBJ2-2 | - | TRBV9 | CASSVLTGTSNTGELFF | TGTGCCAGCAGCGTCCTGACTGGGACATCGAACACCGGGGAGCTGTTTTTT
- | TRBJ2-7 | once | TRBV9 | CASSGGLGQSSYEQYF | TGTGCCAGCAGCGGAGGACTCGGGCAAAGCTCCTACGAGCAGTACTTC
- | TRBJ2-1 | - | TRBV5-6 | CASSLDAGVHNEQFF | TGTGCCAGCAGCTTGGATGCAGGGGTTCACAATGAGCAGTTCTTC
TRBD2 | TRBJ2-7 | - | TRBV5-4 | CASSPGLAGEEQYF | TGTGCCAGCAGCCCCGGACTAGCGGGGGAAGAGCAGTACTTC
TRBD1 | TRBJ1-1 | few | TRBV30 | CAFDRGGTEAFF | TGTGCCTTCGACAGGGGAGGAACTGAAGCTTTCTTT
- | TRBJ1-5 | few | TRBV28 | CASSRPYNQPQHF | TGTGCCAGCAGCAGGCCATATAATCAGCCCCAGCATTTT
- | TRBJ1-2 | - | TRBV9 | CANTTELNYGYTF | TGTGCCAACACAACAGAACTTAACTATGGCTACACCTTC
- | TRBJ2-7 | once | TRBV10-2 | CATTLSGSYEQYF | TGCGCCACCACCCTTAGCGGTTCATACGAGCAGTACTTC
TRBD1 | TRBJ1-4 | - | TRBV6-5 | CASSYYLGQQNEKLFF | TGTGCCAGCAGTTACTATCTGGGACAGCAGAATGAAAAACTGTTTTTT
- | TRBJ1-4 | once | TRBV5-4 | CASSLVEDSPNEKLFF | TGTGCCAGCAGCTTGGTCGAGGACAGTCCTAATGAAAAACTGTTTTTT
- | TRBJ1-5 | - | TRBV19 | CASSAGIGNQPQHF | TGTGCCAGTAGTGCGGGGATCGGCAATCAGCCCCAGCATTTT
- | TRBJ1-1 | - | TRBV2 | CASSETGNTEAFF | TGTGCCAGCAGTGAGACGGGGAACACTGAAGCTTTCTTT
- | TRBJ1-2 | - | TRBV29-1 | CSVGSQGNGYTF | TGCAGCGTTGGGTCCCAGGGGAATGGCTACACCTTC
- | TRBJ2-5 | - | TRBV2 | CASSDPRPQYF | TGTGCCAGCAGTGATCCGAGGCCCCAGTACTTC
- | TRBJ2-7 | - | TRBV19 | CASSTTDVSYEQYF | TGTGCCAGTAGCACGACAGACGTCTCCTACGAGCAGTACTTC
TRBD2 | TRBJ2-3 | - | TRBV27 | CASSPLAGTTDTQYF | TGTGCCAGCAGTCCGCTAGCGGGGACTACAGATACGCAGTATTTT
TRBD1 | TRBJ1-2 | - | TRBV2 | CASTQGQATNNYGYTF | TGTGCCAGCACCCAAGGACAGGCGACTAATAACTATGGCTACACCTTC
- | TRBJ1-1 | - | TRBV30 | CAWSLLGERNTEAFF | TGTGCCTGGAGTCTCCTAGGCGAACGAAACACTGAAGCTTTCTTT
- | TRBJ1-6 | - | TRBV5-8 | CASSLQGTESSYNSPLHF | TGTGCCAGCAGCTTACAAGGTACAGAGAGCTCCTATAATTCACCCCTCCACTTT
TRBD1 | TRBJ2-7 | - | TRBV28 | CASKGQGTYEQYF | TGTGCCAGCAAGGGACAGGGAACCTACGAGCAGTACTTC
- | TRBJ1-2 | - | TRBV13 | CASSSGRQWGYTF | TGTGCCAGCAGCTCAGGGCGACAGTGGGGCTACACCTTC
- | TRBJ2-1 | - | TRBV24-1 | CATSDPVGEQFF | TGTGCCACCAGTGATCCGGTTGGTGAGCAGTTCTTC
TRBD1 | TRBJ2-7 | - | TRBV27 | CASSLTGTGLVEQYF | TGTGCCAGCAGTTTAACCGGGACAGGGCTGGTCGAGCAGTACTTC
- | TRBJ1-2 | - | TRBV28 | CASSLGGFDLANYGYTF | TGTGCCAGCAGTTTAGGAGGATTCGACCTAGCTAACTATGGCTACACCTTC
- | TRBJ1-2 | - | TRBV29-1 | CSVPRGGGYTF | TGCAGCGTTCCTAGGGGCGGTGGCTACACCTTC
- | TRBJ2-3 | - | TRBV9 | CASSERLSTDTQYF | TGTGCCAGCAGCGAAAGACTGAGCACAGATACGCAGTATTTT
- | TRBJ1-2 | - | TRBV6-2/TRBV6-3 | CASSYSPPGQSYGYTF | TGTGCCAGCAGTTACTCACCACCGGGACAATCCTATGGCTACACCTTC
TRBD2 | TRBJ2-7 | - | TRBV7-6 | CASSPRTRYEQYF | TGTGCCAGCAGCCCCCGGACTAGGTACGAGCAGTACTTC